The source of this T cell receptor (beta chain) is a study of cytomegalovirus exposure and HLA in healthy donors. General study results and limits: In a later analysis, DRB1 alleles had the most associated TCRs; HLA-C alleles the fewest.

This clone has only one observation. Its antigen is as yet unknown. PCR used 60 Vbeta primers and 13 Jbeta primers. Generated by immunoSEQ multiplex PCR, the TCRdb table keeps only in-frame clones and is missing some. Of roughly 150,000 clones listed, 70% to 80% were seen once; the top ten hold 1.4%. CDR3 size: 18 residues. V trimming: 6 bases; J trimming: 0 bases; junction bases outside the gene matches: 7. The germline gives CDR1 SEHNR, CDR2 FQNEAQ (reference sequence). The material sequenced was PBMCs. The TCR originated in a male donor in good health and CMV-seronegative. The V gene is TRBV7-9, the J gene TRBJ2-2; 13 nucleotides align to TRBD2. The CDR3 region is CASRYRLAGGANTGELFF. CDR3 DNA sequence: TGTGCCAGCAGGTACAGACTAGCGGGGGGAGCGAACACCGGGGAGCTGTTTTTT.